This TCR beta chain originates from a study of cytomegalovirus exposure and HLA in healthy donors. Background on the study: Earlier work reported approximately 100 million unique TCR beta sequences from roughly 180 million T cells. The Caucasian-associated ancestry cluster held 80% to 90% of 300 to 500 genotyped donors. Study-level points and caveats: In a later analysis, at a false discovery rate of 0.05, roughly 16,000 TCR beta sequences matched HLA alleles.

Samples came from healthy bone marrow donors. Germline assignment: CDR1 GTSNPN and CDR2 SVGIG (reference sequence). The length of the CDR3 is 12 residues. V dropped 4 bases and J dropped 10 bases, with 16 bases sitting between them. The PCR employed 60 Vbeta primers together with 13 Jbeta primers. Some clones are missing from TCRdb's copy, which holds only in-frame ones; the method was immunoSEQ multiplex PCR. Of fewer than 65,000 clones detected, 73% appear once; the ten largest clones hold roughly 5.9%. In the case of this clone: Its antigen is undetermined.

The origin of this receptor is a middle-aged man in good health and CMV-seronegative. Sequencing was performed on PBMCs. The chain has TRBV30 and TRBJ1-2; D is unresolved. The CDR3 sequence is CAWTPGPHFYTF. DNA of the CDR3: TGTGCCTGGACCCCTGGGCCGCACTTCTACACCTTC. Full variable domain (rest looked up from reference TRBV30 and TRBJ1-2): SQTIHQWPATLVQPVGSPLSLECTVEGTSNPNLYWYRQAAGRGLQLLFYSVGIGQISSEVPQNLSASRPQDRQFILSSKKLLLSDSGFYLCAWTPGPHFYTFGSGTRLTVV.